Below, one T cell receptor beta chain is given with its context. Its antigen is unidentified. This sample stems from a study of T cell clonotyping in hematopoietic cell transplantation. Overall study: Cytoreduction preceded collection of pretransplant recipient samples. Study-wide findings and caveats: Recipient TCR diversity dropped after transplant; expanded clonotypes rose from day 30 to 180. Without cell sorting, CD4 versus CD8 contributions remain unresolved. Broader posttransplant TCR repertoire diversity was predicted by graft donor and pretransplant recipient Inverse Simpson Index values.

Looked up from germline, CDR1 is MDHEN and CDR2 is SYDVKM. Trimming took 2 bases from V and 1 from J, leaving 8 bases between them. This CDR3 has 14 residues. Clones were read by immunoSEQ multiplex PCR, and TCRdb kept only the in-frame ones, dropping some. Found here are 6,000 to 8,000 clones, around nine tenths of them singletons; the top ten hold roughly 6.4%. Regarding time point: recipient sample about 28 days before transplant, after cytoreduction. This receptor was taken from a man aged 55 to 70 with acute myeloid leukemia. Some clones in this sample may be carry-over from other donors' samples. Here the sequenced sample was peripheral blood mononuclear cells, taken before stem cell transplant. The chain uses TRBV28 and TRBJ1-1; D is unresolved. CDR3 DNA: TGTGCCAGCAGTTTACCTCCAGAGAACACTGAAGCTTTCTTT. This sequence encodes CASSLPPENTEAFF.